The 2 T cell receptor beta chains reported below all come from one sample, sequenced in a study of blood T cells in healthy people across ages. Next came a second PCR, run for about 6 to 12 cycles, which used a sample-barcoded 5' primer along with a J-beta primer mix. TCRdb reprocessed the 5' RACE reads with MiXCR, giving one entry per CDR3 protein. This table has approximately 800,000 distinct CDR3 sequences, roughly 50% appearing once. The sample comprised blood. These receptors all stem from a man aged 25 to 40 in good health.

The V call is TRBV3-1, the J call TRBJ1-2; 8 bases are shared with TRBD1. CDR1 is LGHDT and CDR2 is YNNKEL in the germline V gene (reference sequence). V dropped 4 bases and J dropped 9; count of bases not matched to a gene: 10. The CDR3 contains 14 residues. CDR3 sequence: CASSPRTGKGRYTF. The DNA of the CDR3 is TGTGCCAGCAGCCCGCGGACAGGGAAGGGTCGCTACACCTTC.

The chain employs TRBV11-2 and TRBJ2-1, with 16 nucleotides matching TRBD2. This CDR3 contains 20 residues. V shed 3 bases and J 1 base; nucleotides not matched to a gene: 9. Germline V gives CDR1 SGHAT, CDR2 FQNNGV. The CDR3 bases are TGTGCCAGCAGCTTCCCGACCGGGACTAGCGGGGGGGCGTCCTACAATGAGCAGTTCTTC. It specifies CASSFPTGTSGGASYNEQFF.